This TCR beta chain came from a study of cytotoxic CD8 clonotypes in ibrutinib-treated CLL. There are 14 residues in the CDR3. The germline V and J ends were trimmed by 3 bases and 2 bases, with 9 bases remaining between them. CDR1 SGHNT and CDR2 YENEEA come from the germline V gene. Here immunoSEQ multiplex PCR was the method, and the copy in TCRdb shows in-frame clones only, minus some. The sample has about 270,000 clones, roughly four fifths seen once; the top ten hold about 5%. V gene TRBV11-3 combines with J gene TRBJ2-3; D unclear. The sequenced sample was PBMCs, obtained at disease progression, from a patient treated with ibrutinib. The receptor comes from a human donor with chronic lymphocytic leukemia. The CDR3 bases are TGTGCCAGCAGCTTCCGGGCCTACACAGATACGCAGTATTTT. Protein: CASSFRAYTDTQYF.